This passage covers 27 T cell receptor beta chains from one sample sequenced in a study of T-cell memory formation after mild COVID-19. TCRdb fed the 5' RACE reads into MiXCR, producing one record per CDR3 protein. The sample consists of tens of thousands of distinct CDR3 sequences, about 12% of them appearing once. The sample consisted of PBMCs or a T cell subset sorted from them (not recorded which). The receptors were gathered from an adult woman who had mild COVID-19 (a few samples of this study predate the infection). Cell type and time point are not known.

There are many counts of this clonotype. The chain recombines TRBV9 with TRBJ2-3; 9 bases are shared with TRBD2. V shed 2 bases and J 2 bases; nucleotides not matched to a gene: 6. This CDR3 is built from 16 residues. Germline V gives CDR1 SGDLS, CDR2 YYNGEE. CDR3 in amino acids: CASSVWAGGNTDTQYF. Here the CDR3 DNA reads TGTGCCAGCAGCGTCTGGGCGGGGGGGAACACAGATACGCAGTATTTT. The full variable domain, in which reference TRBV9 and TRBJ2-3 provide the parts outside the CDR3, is DSGVTQTPKHLITATGQRVTLRCSPRSGDLSVYWYQQSLDQGLQFLIQYYNGEERAKGNILERFSAQQFPDLHSELNLSSLELGDSALYFCASSVWAGGNTDTQYFGPGTRLTVL.

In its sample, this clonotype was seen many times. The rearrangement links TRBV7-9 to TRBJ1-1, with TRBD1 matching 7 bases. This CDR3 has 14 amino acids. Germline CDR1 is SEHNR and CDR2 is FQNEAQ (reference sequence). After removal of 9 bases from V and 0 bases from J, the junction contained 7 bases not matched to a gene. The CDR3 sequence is CASSATGVNTEAFF. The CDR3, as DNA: TGTGCCAGTAGCGCAACAGGGGTGAACACTGAAGCTTTCTTT.

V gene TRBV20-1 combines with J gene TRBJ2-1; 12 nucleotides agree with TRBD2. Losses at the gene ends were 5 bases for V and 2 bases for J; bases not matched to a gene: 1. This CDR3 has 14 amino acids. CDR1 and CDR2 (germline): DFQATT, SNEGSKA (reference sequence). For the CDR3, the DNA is TGCAGTGCTCTAGCGGGGGGGCCCTACAATGAGCAGTTCTTC. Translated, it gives CSALAGGPYNEQFF.

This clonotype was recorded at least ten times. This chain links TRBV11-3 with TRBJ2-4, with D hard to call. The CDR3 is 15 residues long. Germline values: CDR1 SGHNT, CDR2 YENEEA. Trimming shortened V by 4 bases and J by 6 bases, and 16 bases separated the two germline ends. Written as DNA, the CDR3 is TGTGCCAGCAGCTCCCCTGCAGTGGGTTCAAACATTCAGTACTTC. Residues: CASSSPAVGSNIQYF.

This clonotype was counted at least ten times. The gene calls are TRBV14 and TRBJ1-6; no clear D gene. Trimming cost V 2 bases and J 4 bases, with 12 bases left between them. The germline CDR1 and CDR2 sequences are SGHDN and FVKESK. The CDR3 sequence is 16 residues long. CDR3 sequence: CASSQHPPGYNSPLHF. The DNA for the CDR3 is TGTGCCAGCAGCCAACATCCACCCGGGTATAATTCACCCCTCCACTTT. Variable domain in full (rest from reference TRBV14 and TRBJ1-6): EAGVTQFPSHSVIEKGQTVTLRCDPISGHDNLYWYRRVMGKEIKFLLHFVKESKQDESGMPNNRFLAERTGGTYSTLKVQPAELEDSGVYFCASSQHPPGYNSPLHFGNGTRLTVT.

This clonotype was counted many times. The CDR3 spells CASSRGPGPVTYEQYF. The CDR3 region has the DNA TGTGCCAGCAGCCGTGGACCGGGGCCTGTAACTTACGAGCAGTACTTC. This chain joins TRBV5-5 and TRBJ2-7; D tentatively reads TRBD1 or TRBD2 (5 bases each). Trimming removed 4 bases from V and 4 bases from J, with 21 bases in between. CDR1 SGHKS and CDR2 YYEKEE come from the germline V gene (reference sequence). This CDR3 is 16 amino acids long.

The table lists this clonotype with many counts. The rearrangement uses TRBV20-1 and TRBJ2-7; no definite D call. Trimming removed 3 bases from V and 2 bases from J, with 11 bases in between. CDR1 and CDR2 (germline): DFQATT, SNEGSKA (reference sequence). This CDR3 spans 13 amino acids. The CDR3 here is CSARVGFTYEQYF. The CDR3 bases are TGCAGTGCTAGGGTCGGGTTCACCTACGAGCAGTACTTC.

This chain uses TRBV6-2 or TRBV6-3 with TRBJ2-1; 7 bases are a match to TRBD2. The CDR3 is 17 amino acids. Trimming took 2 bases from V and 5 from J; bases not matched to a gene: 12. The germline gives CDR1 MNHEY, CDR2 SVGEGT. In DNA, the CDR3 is TGTGCCAGCAGTTACCCATCGAGCGGGATTAATAACAATGAGCAGTTCTTC. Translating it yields CASSYPSSGINNNEQFF.

As DNA, the CDR3 is TGCAGTGCCCCTATTAGCGGGGCATTAGATACGCAGTATTTT. Translating gives CSAPISGALDTQYF. The chain joins TRBV20-1 to TRBJ2-3, with TRBD2 identical over 8 bases. J was trimmed by 5 bases and V by 6 bases; bases with no gene match: 10. CDR1 and CDR2 (germline): DFQATT, SNEGSKA (reference sequence). The CDR3 is made up of 14 amino acids.

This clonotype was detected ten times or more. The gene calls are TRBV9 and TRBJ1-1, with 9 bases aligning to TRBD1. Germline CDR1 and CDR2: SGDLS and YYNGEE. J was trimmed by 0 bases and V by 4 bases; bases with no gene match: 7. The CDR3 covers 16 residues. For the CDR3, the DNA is TGTGCCAGCAGCCTCGCGACAGGGGGTCTGAACACTGAAGCTTTCTTT. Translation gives CASSLATGGLNTEAFF.

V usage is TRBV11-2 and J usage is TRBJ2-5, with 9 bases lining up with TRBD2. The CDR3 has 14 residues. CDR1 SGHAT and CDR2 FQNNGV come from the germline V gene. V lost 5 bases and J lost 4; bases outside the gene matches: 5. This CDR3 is CASSHGTSLETQYF. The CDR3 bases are TGTGCCAGCAGCCACGGGACTAGCTTAGAGACCCAGTACTTC.

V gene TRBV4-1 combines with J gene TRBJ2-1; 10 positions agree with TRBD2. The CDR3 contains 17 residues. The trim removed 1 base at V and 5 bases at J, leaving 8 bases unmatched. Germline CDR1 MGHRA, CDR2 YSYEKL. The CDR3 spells CASSQVPSGSLNNEQFF. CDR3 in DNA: TGCGCCAGCAGCCAAGTTCCTAGCGGGAGCTTGAACAATGAGCAGTTCTTC.

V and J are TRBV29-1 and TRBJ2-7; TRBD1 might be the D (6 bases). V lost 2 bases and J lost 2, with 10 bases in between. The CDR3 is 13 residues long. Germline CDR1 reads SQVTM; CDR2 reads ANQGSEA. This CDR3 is CSVELQGPYEQYF. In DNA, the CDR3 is TGCAGCGTTGAATTGCAGGGGCCCTACGAGCAGTACTTC.

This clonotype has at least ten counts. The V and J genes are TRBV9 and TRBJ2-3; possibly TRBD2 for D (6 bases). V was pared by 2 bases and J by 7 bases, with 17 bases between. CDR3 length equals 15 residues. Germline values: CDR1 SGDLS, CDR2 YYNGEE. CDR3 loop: CASSVGIDGGNTQYF. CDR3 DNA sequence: TGTGCCAGCAGCGTCGGGATCGATGGGGGGAATACGCAGTATTTT.

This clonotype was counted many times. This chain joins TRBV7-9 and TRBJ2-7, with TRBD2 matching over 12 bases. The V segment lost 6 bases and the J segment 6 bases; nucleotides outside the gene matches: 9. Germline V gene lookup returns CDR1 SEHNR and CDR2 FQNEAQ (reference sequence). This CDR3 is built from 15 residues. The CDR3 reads CASSSTSGGSVEQYF. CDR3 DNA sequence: TGTGCCAGCAGTTCGACTAGCGGGGGTTCCGTCGAGCAGTACTTC.

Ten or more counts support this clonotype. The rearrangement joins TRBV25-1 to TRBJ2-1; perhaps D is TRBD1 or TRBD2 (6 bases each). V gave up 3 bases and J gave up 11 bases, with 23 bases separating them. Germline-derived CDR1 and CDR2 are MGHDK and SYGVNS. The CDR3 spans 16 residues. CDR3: CASSEGTGAHENKQFF. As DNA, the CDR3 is TGTGCCAGCAGTGAGGGGACGGGGGCCCATGAAAATAAGCAGTTCTTC.

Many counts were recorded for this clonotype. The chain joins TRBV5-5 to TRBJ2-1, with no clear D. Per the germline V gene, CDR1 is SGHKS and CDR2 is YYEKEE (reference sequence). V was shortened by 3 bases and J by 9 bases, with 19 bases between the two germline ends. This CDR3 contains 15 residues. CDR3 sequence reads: CASSWTWAATGEQFF. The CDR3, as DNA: TGTGCCAGCAGCTGGACCTGGGCGGCTACTGGTGAGCAGTTCTTC. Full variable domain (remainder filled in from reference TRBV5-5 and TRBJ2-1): DAGVTQSPTHLIKTRGQQVTLRCSPISGHKSVSWYQQVLGQGPQFIFQYYEKEERGRGNFPDRFSARQFPNYSSELNVNALLLGDSALYLCASSWTWAATGEQFFGPGTRLTVL.

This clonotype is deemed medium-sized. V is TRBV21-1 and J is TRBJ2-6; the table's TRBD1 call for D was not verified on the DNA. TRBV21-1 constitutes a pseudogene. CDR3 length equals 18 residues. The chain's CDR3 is CASRKSTGRLSGANVLTF. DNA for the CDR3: TGTGCCAGCAGGAAATCTACGGGACGCCTCTCTGGGGCCAACGTCCTGACTTTC.

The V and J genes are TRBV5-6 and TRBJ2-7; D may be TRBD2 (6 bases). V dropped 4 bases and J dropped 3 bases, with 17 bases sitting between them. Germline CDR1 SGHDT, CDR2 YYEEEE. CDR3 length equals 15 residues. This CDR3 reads CASSAYGGSGYEQYV. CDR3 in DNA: TGTGCCAGCAGCGCCTATGGGGGGAGCGGCTACGAGCAGTACGTC.

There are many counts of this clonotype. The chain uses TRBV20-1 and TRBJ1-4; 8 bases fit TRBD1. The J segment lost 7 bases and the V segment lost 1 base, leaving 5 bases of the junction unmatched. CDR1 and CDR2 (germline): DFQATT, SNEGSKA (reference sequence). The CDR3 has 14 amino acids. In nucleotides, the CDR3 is TGCAGTGCTAGAGCAGGGGGCGAGGTTGAAAAACTGTTTTTT. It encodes CSARAGGEVEKLFF.

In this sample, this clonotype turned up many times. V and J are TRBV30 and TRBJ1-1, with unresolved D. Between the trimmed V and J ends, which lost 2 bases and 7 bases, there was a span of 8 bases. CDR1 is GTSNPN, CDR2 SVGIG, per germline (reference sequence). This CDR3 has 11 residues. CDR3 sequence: CAWSMQYEAFF. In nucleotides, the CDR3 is TGTGCCTGGAGTATGCAGTATGAAGCTTTCTTT. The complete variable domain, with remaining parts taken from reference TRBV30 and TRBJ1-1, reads SQTIHQWPATLVQPVGSPLSLECTVEGTSNPNLYWYRQAAGRGLQLLFYSVGIGQISSEVPQNLSASRPQDRQFILSSKKLLLSDSGFYLCAWSMQYEAFFGQGTRLTVV.

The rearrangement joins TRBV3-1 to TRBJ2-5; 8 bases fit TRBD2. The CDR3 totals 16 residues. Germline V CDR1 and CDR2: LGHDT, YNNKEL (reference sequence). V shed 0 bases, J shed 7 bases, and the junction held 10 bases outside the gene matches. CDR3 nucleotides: TGTGCCAGCAGCCAAGAGAGCCGGACGGGGGGGAGGACCCAGTACTTC. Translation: CASSQESRTGGRTQYF.

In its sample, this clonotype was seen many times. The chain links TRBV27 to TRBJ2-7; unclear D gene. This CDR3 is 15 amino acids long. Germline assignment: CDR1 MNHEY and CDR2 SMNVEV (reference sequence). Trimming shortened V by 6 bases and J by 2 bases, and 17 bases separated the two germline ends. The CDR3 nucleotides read TGTGCCAGCAGCATTCATTTGGTAACGGCCTACGAGCAGTACTTC. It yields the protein CASSIHLVTAYEQYF.

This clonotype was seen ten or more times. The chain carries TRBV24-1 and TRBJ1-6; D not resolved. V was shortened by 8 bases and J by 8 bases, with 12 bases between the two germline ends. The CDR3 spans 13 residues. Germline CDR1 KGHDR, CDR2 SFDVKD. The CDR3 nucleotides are TGTGCCACCATGGCAGGCCTCGATTCACCCCTCCACTTT. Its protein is CATMAGLDSPLHF.

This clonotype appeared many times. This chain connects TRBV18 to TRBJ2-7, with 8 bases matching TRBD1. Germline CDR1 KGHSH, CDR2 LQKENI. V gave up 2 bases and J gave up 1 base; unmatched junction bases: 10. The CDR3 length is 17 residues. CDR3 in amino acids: CASSPKLLTGGSYEQYF. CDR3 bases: TGTGCCAGCTCACCAAAATTGCTAACAGGGGGGTCCTACGAGCAGTACTTC. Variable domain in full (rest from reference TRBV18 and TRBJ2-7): NAGVMQNPRHLVRRRGQEARLRCSPMKGHSHVYWYRQLPEEGLKFMVYLQKENIIDESGMPKERFSAEFPKEGPSILRIQQVVRGDSAAYFCASSPKLLTGGSYEQYFGPGTRLTVT.

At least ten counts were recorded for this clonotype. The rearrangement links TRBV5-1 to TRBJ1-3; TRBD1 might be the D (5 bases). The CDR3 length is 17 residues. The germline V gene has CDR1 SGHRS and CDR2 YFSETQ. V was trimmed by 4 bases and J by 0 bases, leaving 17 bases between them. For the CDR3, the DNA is TGCGCCAGCAGCGGACAACCCGGGTCAATCTCTGGAAACACCATATATTTT. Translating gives CASSGQPGSISGNTIYF. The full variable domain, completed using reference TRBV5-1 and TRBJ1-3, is KAGVTQTPRYLIKTRGQQVTLSCSPISGHRSVSWYQQTPGQGLQFLFEYFSETQRNKGNFPGRFSGRQFSNSRSEMNVSTLELGDSALYLCASSGQPGSISGNTIYFGEGSWLTVV.

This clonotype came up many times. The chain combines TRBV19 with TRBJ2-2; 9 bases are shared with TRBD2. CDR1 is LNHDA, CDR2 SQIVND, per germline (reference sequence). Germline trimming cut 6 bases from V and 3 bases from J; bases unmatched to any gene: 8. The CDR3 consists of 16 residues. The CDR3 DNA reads TGTGCCAGTAGCCCATTAGCGGGAGTAGACACCGGGGAGCTGTTTTTT. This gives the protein CASSPLAGVDTGELFF.